This T cell receptor beta chain emerged from a study of cytomegalovirus exposure and HLA in healthy donors. Germline V gene data show CDR1 as MNHNY and CDR2 as SVGAGI (reference sequence). CDR3 length equals 16 residues. V shed 5 bases and J 4 bases; nucleotides not matched to a gene: 8. This table comes from immunoSEQ multiplex PCR, and its TCRdb copy is limited to in-frame clones, with some not included. The top ten clones hold roughly 2% of a sample with roughly 75,000 clones, nearly 95% of them seen once. The clonotype was recovered from a woman aged 18-35 years in good health and CMV-seronegative. The sequencing input was PBMCs. The V gene is TRBV6-6, the J gene TRBJ2-4; 10 positions agree with TRBD1. The CDR3 DNA follows: TGTGCCAGCAGTACGGACAGGGGGACTATGAAAAACATTCAGTACTTC. As protein: CASSTDRGTMKNIQYF.